Sequencing of this TCR beta chain was carried out in a study of siplizumab effects on memory and regulatory T cells. The CDR3 extends over 16 amino acids. Germline V lookup: CDR1 LNHNV, CDR2 YYDKDF (reference sequence). V lost 8 bases, J lost 3 bases, and 9 bases stayed unmatched. This table comes from immunoSEQ multiplex PCR, and its TCRdb copy is limited to in-frame clones, with some not included. Seen here are 45,000 to 60,000 clones, roughly 87% observed once, and the top ten hold approximately 0.3%. The specimen was naive CD8+ T cells sorted from blood. The rearrangement links TRBV15 to TRBJ1-6; 8 nucleotides line up with TRBD1. The source of this sequence is a human donor in good health. The CDR3, as DNA: TGTGCCACCCAAGCCGGGACAGGCCACTATAATTCACCCCTCCACTTT. This codes for CATQAGTGHYNSPLHF.